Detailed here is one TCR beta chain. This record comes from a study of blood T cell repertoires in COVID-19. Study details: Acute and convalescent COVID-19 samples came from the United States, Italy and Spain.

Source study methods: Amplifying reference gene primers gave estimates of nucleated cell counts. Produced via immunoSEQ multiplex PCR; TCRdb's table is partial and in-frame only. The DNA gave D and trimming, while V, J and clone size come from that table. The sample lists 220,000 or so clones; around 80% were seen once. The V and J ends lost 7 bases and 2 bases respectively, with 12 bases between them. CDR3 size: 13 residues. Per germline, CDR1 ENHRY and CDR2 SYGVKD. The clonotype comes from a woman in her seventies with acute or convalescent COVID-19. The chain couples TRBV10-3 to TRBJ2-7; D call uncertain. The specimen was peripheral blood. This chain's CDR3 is CAINPGPTYEQYF. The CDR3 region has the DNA TGTGCCATCAATCCGGGTCCTACCTACGAGCAGTACTTC.